This T cell receptor (beta chain) was captured by sequencing in a study of shared clonotypes between healthy human individuals. Measured with immunoSEQ multiplex PCR; TCRdb has only the in-frame clones, and not every one. The top ten hold less than 0.35% of the sample, which has about 380,000 clones, 95% to 97% seen once. To note about this clone: Its cognate antigen is unknown.

Study-wide points: Clonotype sharing levels among donors were expected to vary with sequencing depth.

The sequence was collected from a man aged 25 to 40 in good health. The sample comprised memory CD8+ T cells sorted from blood. Subset specified: CD45RO+ cells pooled with CCR7-negative TemRA cells.

In DNA, the CDR3 is TGTGCCAGCAGTGAAAGGAGGAGTCTGAAGACCCAGTACTTC. Residues: CASSERRSLKTQYF. The chain uses TRBV2 and TRBJ2-5, with D perhaps matching TRBD2 (5 bases). This CDR3 is 14 amino acids long. The ends were cut back, 2 bases at V and 6 bases at J, with 13 bases in the middle. The germline gives CDR1 SNHLY, CDR2 FYNNEI.